This record concerns one TCR beta chain sequence. Its antigen target is currently unknown. No quality values exist for individual bases; no much larger clone is one base distant. The record originates from a study of radiotherapy plus CTLA-4 blockade in lung cancer (dated by TCRdb to between 2018 and 2020). Regarding the study in general: Objective responses were observed in 18% of enrolled patients, and disease control was achieved in less than 35%.

Library prep was done by the immunoSEQ multiplex PCR assay. In its TCRdb copy, this immuneACCESS table keeps in-frame sequences only and misses some clones. Where compared with another copy, unresolved V genes explain less than half of these, and the others have no known cause. This sample comprises under 110,000 clones, about 85% of them detected only once. The top ten clonotypes cover about 2.2% of the sample. Focal radiation therapy combined with CTLA-4 blockade (ipilimumab) was tested in patients with chemo-refractory metastatic non-small-cell lung cancer. Beyond this particular receptor, the publication reports: Increased serum interferon-beta after radiation, together with early dynamic changes in blood T cell clones, were reported to be the strongest predictors of response. After treatment with radiotherapy and ipilimumab, TCR clones that came from tumors expanded in the peripheral blood.

Reading from cysteine to phenylalanine, the CDR3 counts 16 amino acids. The only DNA kept is the CDR3, 48 bases in frame from the first base. Unmatched junction bases come to 9, with V trimmed by 1 base and J by 5 bases. From the germline V gene (reference sequence), CDR1 is MNHEY and CDR2 is SMNVEV. This clonotype originated in a human donor with non-small cell lung cancer that progressed on radiotherapy plus ipilimumab. Some clones in this sample may be carry-over from other donors' samples. Here the sequenced sample was peripheral blood, taken from a patient treated with radiotherapy plus ipilimumab. The rearrangement combines TRBV27 with TRBJ2-3, with TRBD2 identical over 7 junction bases. The DNA sequence is TGTGCCAGCAGTTTATTGGAGCGGGGAGACATAGATACGCAGTATTTT. Its amino acids are CASSLLERGDIDTQYF.